These 5 T cell receptor beta chains were sequenced from one sample in a study of T cells in Graves' hyperthyroidism and ophthalmopathy. TCR beta CDR3 regions were amplified from RNA. In the first-round RT-PCR of the TCR CDR3, the HTBI primer set was used. TCRdb re-called the multiplex PCR reads with MiXCR, one entry per CDR3 protein. The top ten hold 35% to 50% of the sample, which has 480,000 or so distinct CDR3 sequences, 35% to 50% seen once. Sequenced material: peripheral blood or thyroid tissue (not recorded which). The receptors stem from an adult woman with Graves' disease, either hyperthyroidism or ophthalmopathy (not recorded which).

This clonotype has a handful of counts. The chain uses TRBV2 and TRBJ1-6, with D maybe TRBD1 (5 bases). V lost 6 bases and J lost 0, with 9 bases in between. In germline, CDR1 is SNHLY, CDR2 FYNNEI. CDR3 size: 15 residues. The CDR3 DNA follows: TGTGCCAGCAGAGGGACGAGCTCCTATAATTCACCCCTCCACTTT. It translates to CASRGTSSYNSPLHF.

The sample holds many counts of this clonotype. This rearrangement joins TRBV5-1 to TRBJ1-2; 7 bases align to TRBD1. Germline CDR1 and CDR2: SGHRS and YFSETQ. V shed 4 bases and J 1 base; nucleotides not matched to a gene: 7. The CDR3 runs to 15 residues. The CDR3 nucleotides are TGCGCCAGCAGCGGTGGACAGGCCTATAACTATGGCTACACCTTC. It specifies CASSGGQAYNYGYTF.

This clonotype was recorded at least ten times. The rearrangement joins TRBV9 to TRBJ1-4; unclear D gene. The CDR3 has 14 amino acids. The V gene lost 3 bases and the J gene lost 8 bases, with 14 bases spanning the gap. Germline V gives CDR1 SGDLS, CDR2 YYNGEE. The CDR3 region is CASSAATRGEKLFF. In DNA form, the CDR3 reads TGTGCCAGCAGCGCCGCGACCAGAGGGGAAAAACTGTTTTTT.

This clonotype was recorded at least ten times. This chain uses TRBV20-1 with TRBJ1-5; TRBD1 matches at 7 bases. CDR1 DFQATT and CDR2 SNEGSKA come from the germline V gene (reference sequence). Unmatched junction bases numbered 5, after V lost 5 bases and J lost 1 base. The CDR3 is 14 residues long. CDR3 region: CSAQQGGSNQPQHF. The DNA of the CDR3 is TGCAGTGCTCAGCAAGGGGGCAGCAATCAGCCCCAGCATTTT.

This clonotype was found a few times. This chain connects TRBV7-9 to TRBJ1-1; TRBD1 might be the D (5 bases). Germline V CDR1 and CDR2: SEHNR, FQNEAQ (reference sequence). The CDR3 is made up of 14 amino acids. With 5 bases removed from V and 4 bases from J, the gap between germline ends came to 14 bases. The CDR3 sequence is CASSRQHWSTEAFF. The CDR3 coding sequence is TGTGCCAGCAGCCGACAGCACTGGAGCACTGAAGCTTTCTTT.